Following are 25 T cell receptor beta chains from one sample sequenced in a study of regulatory T cells in long-lasting Graves disease. Arm-PCR of CDR3 regions and iRepertoire HTBI primers were used to build TCR beta libraries. TCRdb used MiXCR to reprocess the multiplex PCR reads, holding one entry per CDR3 protein. The profile shows 700,000 or so distinct CDR3 sequences, 25% to 35% of them singletons. Time point specified: persistent/refractory GD, antithyroid drugs over 5 years with positive TRAb. RNA isolated from PBMCs was used to make the TCR library. This specimen was peripheral blood mononuclear cells (PBMCs), taken when the disease was refractory, from a patient treated with antithyroid drugs. These receptor sequences come from a female donor with Graves disease.

The rearrangement uses TRBV6-1 and TRBJ2-1; 10 nucleotides align to TRBD2. The V gene end was trimmed by 8 bases and the J gene end by 4 bases; junction bases not matched to a gene: 14. Germline V gene sequence: CDR1 MNHNS, CDR2 SASEGT. The length of the CDR3 is 17 residues. The CDR3 nucleotides are TGTGCCAGCGAGCGCGGCAGTCTAGCGGGAGCTTACAATGAGCAGTTCTTC. It codes for CASERGSLAGAYNEQFF.

The CDR3 DNA reads as TGTGCCAGCAGACCCCGGGACAGCCCCCCGGATTATGGCTACACCTTC. It yields the protein CASRPRDSPPDYGYTF. The chain has TRBV12-3 or TRBV12-4 and TRBJ1-2; 7 bases map to TRBD1. This CDR3 is 16 amino acids long. Unmatched junction bases numbered 15, after V lost 6 bases and J lost 5 bases.

This clonotype was detected only a few times. This chain joins TRBV3-1 and TRBJ1-5, with D uncertain. V lost 4 bases to trimming and J lost 0 bases, with 10 bases between them. Germline V gene sequence: CDR1 LGHDT, CDR2 YNNKEL (reference sequence). The CDR3 is made up of 15 amino acids. CDR3 loop: CASSPTQHSNQPQHF. In DNA form, the CDR3 reads TGTGCCAGCAGCCCCACCCAGCATAGCAATCAGCCCCAGCATTTT.

There are many counts of this clonotype. This chain uses TRBV2 with TRBJ1-5; no clear D gene. The CDR3 runs 12 residues. Germline assignment: CDR1 SNHLY and CDR2 FYNNEI. V was pared by 8 bases and J by 6 bases, with 11 bases between. The DNA for the CDR3 is TGTGCCAGCCGAGAAGGGAGTCAGCCCCAGCATTTT. As protein: CASREGSQPQHF.

V usage is TRBV7-9 and J usage is TRBJ2-7; a weak D match, TRBD1 (5 bases). V lost 2 bases, J lost 9 bases, and 11 bases lay in between. The CDR3 is made up of 12 amino acids. In germline, CDR1 is SEHNR, CDR2 FQNEAQ (reference sequence). The CDR3 coding sequence is TGTGCCAGCAGCTTAAAAGGGGTTTGGCAGTACTTC. It specifies CASSLKGVWQYF.

This chain joins TRBV6-2 or TRBV6-3 and TRBJ2-7; TRBD2 agrees at 13 bases. The CDR3 contains 16 residues. V gave up 4 bases and J gave up 4 bases; unmatched junction bases: 7. Germline CDR1 is MNHEY and CDR2 is SVGEGT. Written as DNA, the CDR3 is TGTGCCAGCAGTTCCCCCGGACTAGCGGGAGTTTACGAGCAGTACTTC. This gives the protein CASSSPGLAGVYEQYF.

This clonotype turned up a few times. J is TRBJ2-4 and V is TRBV30, with D perhaps TRBD2 (5 bases). The length of the CDR3 is 11 residues. Trimming shortened V by 4 bases and J by 7 bases, and 8 bases separated the two germline ends. Germline loops: CDR1 GTSNPN, CDR2 SVGIG (reference sequence). CDR3 residues: CAWKGANIQYF. In DNA form, the CDR3 reads TGTGCCTGGAAGGGAGCGAACATTCAGTACTTC.

This sequence joins TRBV6-2 or TRBV6-3 and TRBJ1-2; no reliable D call. V lost 0 bases to trimming and J lost 6 bases, with 11 bases between them. The CDR3 sequence is 14 residues long. The germline CDR1 and CDR2 sequences are MNHEY and SVGEGT. This CDR3 reads CASSYSRARDGYTF. For the CDR3, the DNA is TGTGCCAGCAGTTACTCTCGGGCCCGGGATGGCTACACCTTC.

The rearrangement uses TRBV2 and TRBJ2-5, with D tentatively TRBD2 (5 bases). The germline gives CDR1 SNHLY, CDR2 FYNNEI. The CDR3 covers 12 residues. V lost 8 bases and J lost 1, with 8 bases in between. DNA of the CDR3: TGTGCCAGCGCGGACTCCCAAGAGACCCAGTACTTC. Amino acids: CASADSQETQYF.

This sequence joins TRBV4-1 and TRBJ1-2, with D maybe TRBD1 (5 bases). Trimming left V 0 bases short and J 4 bases short, with 15 bases between. CDR3 length equals 16 residues. Germline CDR1 reads MGHRA; CDR2 reads YSYEKL. This chain's CDR3 is CASSQEGRGDSYGYTF. The CDR3 DNA reads TGCGCCAGCAGCCAAGAAGGTCGAGGGGATTCCTATGGCTACACCTTC.

The chain employs TRBV6-1 and TRBJ2-2, with 13 bases lining up with TRBD2. Trimming at V came to 4 bases and at J to 7 bases, leaving 6 bases not matched to a gene. The CDR3 is made up of 16 amino acids. Germline V gene data show CDR1 as MNHNS and CDR2 as SASEGT. CDR3 DNA: TGTGCCAGCAGTGGTACTAGCGGGAGGGCGTTCGGGGAGCTGTTTTTT. As protein: CASSGTSGRAFGELFF.

The chain links TRBV5-1 to TRBJ2-7; D is possibly TRBD2 (6 bases). Looked up from germline, CDR1 is SGHRS and CDR2 is YFSETQ. The length of the CDR3 is 15 residues. V was clipped by 0 bases and J by 3 bases, with 13 bases between them. CDR3 loop: CASSLAAGSIYEQYF. CDR3 DNA: TGCGCCAGCAGCTTGGCGGCGGGATCGATCTACGAGCAGTACTTC.

This clonotype was seen more than once but under ten times. The chain uses TRBV6-1 and TRBJ1-2; D is undetermined. The V gene lost 2 bases and the J gene lost 4 bases, with 11 bases spanning the gap. The germline gives CDR1 MNHNS, CDR2 SASEGT. This CDR3 comprises 14 residues. As DNA, the CDR3 is TGTGCCAGCAGTGAATTGGCAGCAAGCTATGGCTACACCTTC. This sequence encodes CASSELAASYGYTF.

As concerns this clonotype: A read error is possible here, since a much larger clone lies one base away. The chain couples TRBV7-2 to TRBJ1-2; no firm D call. CDR1 and CDR2 from the germline V gene are SGHTA and FQGNSA. The length of the CDR3 is 13 residues. Deletions cut 2 bases from V and 3 bases from J, with 7 bases between. The CDR3 DNA reads as TGTGCCAGCAGCTTAAATTCGTACTATGGCTACACCTTC. Amino acids: CASSLNSYYGYTF. Full variable domain (remainder filled in from reference TRBV7-2 and TRBJ1-2): GAGVSQSPSNKVTEKGKDVELRCDPISGHTALYWYRQSLGQGLEFLIYFQGNSAPDKSGLPSDRFSAERTGGSVSTLTIQRTQQEDSAVYLCASSLNSYYGYTFGSGTRLTVV.

Notes on this clonotype: A far more abundant clone sits one base away, making this likely a read error. The CDR3 does not end in the conserved phenylalanine or tryptophan, so this is likely a read error. CDR3 sequence reads: CASSLATVANEAFL. CDR3 nucleotide sequence: TGTGCCAGCAGCTTAGCTACAGTAGCTAATGAAGCTTTCCTT. The J gene is TRBJ1-1, the V gene TRBV28; no clear D gene. V dropped 6 bases and J dropped 7 bases, with 18 bases sitting between them. CDR1 is MDHEN and CDR2 is SYDVKM in the germline V gene. This CDR3 spans 14 amino acids.

This rearrangement joins TRBV9 to TRBJ2-5; tentative D call: TRBD2 (6 bases). CDR1 and CDR2 from the germline V gene are SGDLS and YYNGEE. This CDR3 spans 15 amino acids. V lost 2 bases and J 1 base, leaving 12 bases between the germline ends. The CDR3 reads CASSVFGTGQETQYF. CDR3 bases: TGTGCCAGCAGCGTCTTCGGGACTGGCCAAGAGACCCAGTACTTC. Filled out from reference TRBV9 and TRBJ2-5, the complete variable domain reads DSGVTQTPKHLITATGQRVTLRCSPRSGDLSVYWYQQSLDQGLQFLIQYYNGEERAKGNILERFSAQQFPDLHSELNLSSLELGDSALYFCASSVFGTGQETQYFGPGTRLLVL.

This chain links TRBV27 with TRBJ2-7, with TRBD2 matching over 7 bases. Germline loops: CDR1 MNHEY, CDR2 SMNVEV (reference sequence). J was trimmed by 3 bases and V by 2 bases; bases with no gene match: 10. This CDR3 contains 16 residues. The CDR3 sequence is CASSLLGGDSNYEQYF. The CDR3 DNA sequence: TGTGCCAGCAGTTTACTGGGAGGGGATTCCAACTACGAGCAGTACTTC.

This clonotype was counted a few times. The chain is built from TRBV28 and TRBJ1-4, with 8 bases that match TRBD1. The V gene's germline CDR1 is MDHEN and CDR2 SYDVKM. CDR3 length: 13 amino acids. The V segment lost 7 bases and the J segment 8 bases; nucleotides outside the gene matches: 6. The CDR3, as DNA: TGTGCCAGCAATGACAGGGGTGGGGAAAAACTGTTTTTT. Protein: CASNDRGGEKLFF.

This clonotype was recorded at least ten times. CDR3 DNA: TGTGCCAGCAGTTTATTGGGTCCAGGGGGGAACACTGAAGCTTTCTTT. Translation gives CASSLLGPGGNTEAFF. The gene calls are TRBV28 and TRBJ1-1; TRBD1 agrees at 7 bases. Germline V CDR1 and CDR2: MDHEN, SYDVKM. This CDR3 contains 16 residues. J was trimmed by 1 base and V by 1 base; bases with no gene match: 6.

This clonotype was observed a handful of times. The chain couples TRBV12-3 or TRBV12-4 to TRBJ2-7, with a weak D call TRBD2 (6 bases). This CDR3 region has 16 residues. V lost 4 bases and J lost 2, with 18 bases in between. DNA of the CDR3: TGTGCCAGCAGTTCTAGGCTGAGCGGGCGAACCTACGAGCAGTACTTC. Its translation: CASSSRLSGRTYEQYF.

V is TRBV7-2 and J is TRBJ1-4; D uncertain. Germline V gene sequence: CDR1 SGHTA, CDR2 FQGNSA. V shed 1 base and J shed 7 bases, with 10 bases lying between them. The CDR3 contains 14 residues. This CDR3 is CASSLDGVGEKLFF. The CDR3, as DNA: TGTGCCAGCAGCTTAGACGGCGTCGGTGAAAAACTGTTTTTT. Variable domain in full (rest from reference TRBV7-2 and TRBJ1-4): GAGVSQSPSNKVTEKGKDVELRCDPISGHTALYWYRQSLGQGLEFLIYFQGNSAPDKSGLPSDRFSAERTGGSVSTLTIQRTQQEDSAVYLCASSLDGVGEKLFFGSGTQLSVL.

The chain combines TRBV12-3 or TRBV12-4 with TRBJ2-5; D gene ambiguous. This CDR3 region has 13 residues. The V end lost 3 bases, the J end lost 0 bases, and 5 bases lay between the germline ends. The CDR3 DNA reads TGTGCCAGCAGTTTCAAGTACCAAGAGACCCAGTACTTC. Translated, it gives CASSFKYQETQYF.

The V call is TRBV6-1, the J call TRBJ2-7; 7 positions match TRBD1. Germline V CDR1 and CDR2: MNHNS, SASEGT. CDR3 length equals 14 residues. Losses at the gene ends were 4 bases for V and 2 bases for J; bases not matched to a gene: 5. The CDR3 coding sequence is TGTGCCAGCAGTGCTTACAGGGGAACCTACGAGCAGTACTTC. This translates into CASSAYRGTYEQYF.

Only a few counts were recorded for this clonotype. The V gene is TRBV7-2, the J gene TRBJ1-2; possible D gene TRBD1, 6 bases. The CDR3 consists of 15 residues. V dropped 3 bases and J dropped 0 bases, with 11 bases sitting between them. Germline-derived CDR1 and CDR2 are SGHTA and FQGNSA. In DNA form, the CDR3 reads TGTGCCAGCAGCTTCCAAAGGGGGTCTAACTATGGCTACACCTTC. Protein: CASSFQRGSNYGYTF.

This clonotype was counted only a few times. The chain has TRBV5-1 and TRBJ2-2; 13 bases are a match to TRBD2. This CDR3 spans 16 amino acids. V lost 7 bases to trimming and J lost 6 bases; unmatched junction nucleotides: 9. Germline assignment: CDR1 SGHRS and CDR2 YFSETQ. The CDR3 region is CASHPGLAGFAGELFF. In DNA, the CDR3 is TGCGCCAGCCACCCGGGACTAGCGGGATTTGCCGGGGAGCTGTTTTTT.